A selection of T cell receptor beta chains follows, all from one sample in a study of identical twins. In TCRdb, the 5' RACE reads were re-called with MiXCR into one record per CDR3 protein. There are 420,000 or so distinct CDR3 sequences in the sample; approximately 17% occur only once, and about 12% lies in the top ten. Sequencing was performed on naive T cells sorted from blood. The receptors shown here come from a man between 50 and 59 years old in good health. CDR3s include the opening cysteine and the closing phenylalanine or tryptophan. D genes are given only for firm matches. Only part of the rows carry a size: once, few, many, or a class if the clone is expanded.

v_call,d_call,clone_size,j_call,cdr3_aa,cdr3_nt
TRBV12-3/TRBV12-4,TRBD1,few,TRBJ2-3,CASGQGRDTQYF,TGTGCCAGCGGACAGGGGAGGGATACGCAGTATTTT
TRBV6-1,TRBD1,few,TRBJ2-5,CASSPGTGLVVQYF,TGTGCCAGCAGCCCCGGGACAGGGTTGGTAGTCCAGTACTTC
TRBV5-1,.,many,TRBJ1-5,CASSLEGGSYQPQHF,TGCGCCAGCAGCTTGGAGGGGGGGTCTTATCAGCCCCAGCATTTT
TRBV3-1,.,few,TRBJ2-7,CASSHLSGTEQYF,TGTGCCAGCAGCCATCTTAGCGGAACCGAGCAGTACTTC
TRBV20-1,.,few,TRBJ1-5,CSATGGNQPQHF,TGCAGTGCTACGGGTGGCAATCAGCCCCAGCATTTT
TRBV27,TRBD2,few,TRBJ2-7,CASSLVTSGYEQYF,TGTGCCAGCAGTTTAGTGACTAGCGGCTACGAGCAGTACTTC
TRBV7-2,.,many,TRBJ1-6,CASSLGGQLNSPLHF,TGTGCCAGCAGCTTAGGTGGACAGCTTAATTCACCCCTCCACTTT
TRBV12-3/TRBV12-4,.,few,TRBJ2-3,CASSLGGYTDTQYF,TGTGCCAGCAGTTTAGGGGGCTACACAGATACGCAGTATTTT
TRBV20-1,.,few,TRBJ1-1,CSASERGNTEAFF,TGCAGTGCTAGTGAACGTGGGAACACTGAAGCTTTCTTT
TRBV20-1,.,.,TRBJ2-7,CSARDDPAGMVEQYF,TGCAGTGCTAGAGACGACCCCGCGGGGATGGTCGAGCAGTACTTC
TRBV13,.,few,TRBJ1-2,CASSFLTDVTSGYTF,TGTGCCAGCAGCTTCCTAACAGATGTAACTAGTGGCTACACCTTC
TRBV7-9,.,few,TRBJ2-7,CASSTPGPGEQYF,TGTGCCAGCAGCACCCCGGGGCCGGGCGAGCAGTACTTC
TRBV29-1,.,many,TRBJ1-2,CSVDETDNYGYTF,TGCAGCGTTGATGAGACAGATAACTATGGCTACACCTTC
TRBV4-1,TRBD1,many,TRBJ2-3,CASRRTGGLTDTQYF,TGCGCCAGCAGGAGGACAGGGGGTTTAACAGATACGCAGTATTTT
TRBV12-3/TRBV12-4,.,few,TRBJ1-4,CASSSGTNGEKLFF,TGTGCCAGCAGTTCCGGGACGAATGGTGAAAAACTGTTTTTT
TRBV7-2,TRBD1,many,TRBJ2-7,CASSSSGGLITYEQYF,TGTGCCAGCAGCTCCTCAGGGGGCCTCATTACCTACGAGCAGTACTTC